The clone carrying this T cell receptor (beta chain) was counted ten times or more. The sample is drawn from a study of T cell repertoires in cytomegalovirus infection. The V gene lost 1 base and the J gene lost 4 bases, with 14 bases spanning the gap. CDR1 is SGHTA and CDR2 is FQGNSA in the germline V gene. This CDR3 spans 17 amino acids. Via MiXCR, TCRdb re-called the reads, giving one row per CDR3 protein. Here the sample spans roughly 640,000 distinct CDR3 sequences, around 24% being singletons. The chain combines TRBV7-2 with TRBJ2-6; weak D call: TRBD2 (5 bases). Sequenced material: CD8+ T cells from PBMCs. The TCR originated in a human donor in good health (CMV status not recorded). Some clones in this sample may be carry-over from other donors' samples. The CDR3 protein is CASSLGPGPGGANVLTF. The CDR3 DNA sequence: TGTGCCAGCAGCTTAGGTCCCGGGCCGGGGGGGGCCAACGTCCTGACTTTC. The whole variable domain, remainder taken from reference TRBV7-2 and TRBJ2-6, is GAGVSQSPSNKVTEKGKDVELRCDPISGHTALYWYRQSLGQGLEFLIYFQGNSAPDKSGLPSDRFSAERTGGSVSTLTIQRTQQEDSAVYLCASSLGPGPGGANVLTFGAGSRLTVL.